The 4 T cell receptor beta chains listed next were all sequenced from one sample in a study of blood T cell repertoires in COVID-19. Clones were read by immunoSEQ multiplex PCR, and TCRdb kept only the in-frame ones, dropping some. The repertoire has around 120,000 clones, around nine tenths of them found once; the top ten carry less than 2%. The material sequenced was peripheral blood. All receptors derive from a human donor with active COVID-19. The donor label of this sample is uncertain.

This clone was recorded a few times. V gene TRBV20-1 combines with J gene TRBJ1-1; no firm D call. CDR1 is DFQATT, CDR2 SNEGSKA, per germline (reference sequence). Trimming shortened V by 3 bases and J by 4 bases, and 12 bases separated the two germline ends. This CDR3 region has 13 residues. The CDR3 sequence is CSASGGHGTEAFF. CDR3 DNA: TGCAGTGCTAGTGGTGGTCACGGCACTGAAGCTTTCTTT.

V and J are TRBV19 and TRBJ2-5; possible D gene TRBD2, 6 bases. Trimming took 3 bases from V and 1 from J, leaving 12 bases between them. In germline, CDR1 is LNHDA, CDR2 SQIVND (reference sequence). CDR3 length equals 15 residues. The CDR3 reads CASSIGGEIQETQYF. Written as DNA, the CDR3 is TGTGCCAGTAGTATCGGGGGTGAAATCCAAGAGACCCAGTACTTC.

This clone was seen a handful of times. V is TRBV5-4 and J is TRBJ1-1; D unresolved. The CDR3 is made up of 15 amino acids. Between the trimmed V and J ends, which lost 0 bases and 3 bases, there was a span of 12 bases. Germline CDR1 and CDR2: SGHNT and YYREEE (reference sequence). CDR3 sequence reads: CASSLARQDHTEAFF. In nucleotides, the CDR3 is TGTGCCAGCAGCTTGGCCAGGCAGGATCACACTGAAGCTTTCTTT.

The chain has TRBV4-2 and TRBJ1-2, with 8 bases lining up with TRBD1. Germline CDR1 is LGHNA and CDR2 is YNFKEQ. The CDR3 has 16 amino acids. V shed 4 bases and J 4 bases; nucleotides not matched to a gene: 11. The CDR3 nucleotides read TGTGCCAGCAGCCCAGGGACAGGAAGCCTTCGCTATGGCTACACCTTC. Translation: CASSPGTGSLRYGYTF.